These T cell receptor beta chains were read from a single sample in a study of T cells in Graves' hyperthyroidism and ophthalmopathy. TCRdb reprocessed the multiplex PCR reads with MiXCR, giving one entry per CDR3 protein. The top ten hold roughly 50% of the sample, which has hundreds of thousands of distinct CDR3 sequences, around 20% seen once. Sequenced material: blood. The origin of the receptors is a man in his forties or fifties with Graves' ophthalmopathy. Both conserved end residues are part of each CDR3. The order of the fields is V gene, J gene, CDR3 protein.

>TRBV11-1|TRBJ1-5
CASSLDRGMAPQHF
>TRBV12-3/TRBV12-4|TRBJ2-2
CASKLGSTGELFF
>TRBV4-1|TRBJ2-5
CASSLQLMGGTQYF
>TRBV12-3/TRBV12-4|TRBJ2-2
CASSRRGLNGELFF
>TRBV13|TRBJ1-2
CASKTVGDGYTF
>TRBV5-6|TRBJ2-5
CASSLNMREETQYF
>TRBV28|TRBJ2-6
CASLESSSGANVLTF
>TRBV10-2|TRBJ2-1
CASIQMRGNEQFF
>TRBV29-1|TRBJ2-3
CSVTTGLSTDTQYF
>TRBV12-3/TRBV12-4|TRBJ2-2
CASSLAGGRRGTGELFF
>TRBV20-1|TRBJ2-3
CSARATSVSTDTQYF
>TRBV20-1|TRBJ2-3
CSASRPSGIVDTQYF
>TRBV7-6|TRBJ2-5
CASPPPGGQETQYF
>TRBV28|TRBJ2-7
CASRSTSGSYEQYF
>TRBV4-2|TRBJ1-1
CASSPSVRENTEAFF
>TRBV20-1|TRBJ2-7
CSARKIADLNEQYF
>TRBV27|TRBJ2-1
CASSFSTGAYNEQFF
>TRBV5-1|TRBJ2-3
CASSLGDSRTDTQYF
>TRBV25-1|TRBJ2-3
CASSEYSGFTDTQYF
>TRBV20-1|TRBJ2-7
CSALSRLGAYEQYF
>TRBV7-9|TRBJ1-2
CASGRGMGGYTF
>TRBV28|TRBJ2-5
CASSLGHQQETQYF
>TRBV5-1|TRBJ1-1
CASSWGDRGNTEAFF
>TRBV11-1|TRBJ2-7
CASSSWGQNYEQYF
>TRBV7-9|TRBJ2-7
CASTPTGREEQYF
>TRBV7-9|TRBJ1-2
CASSSDDRVRGYTF
>TRBV11-2|TRBJ2-1
CASSPRLAGGYNEQFF
>TRBV5-1|TRBJ2-3
CASGFASYTDTQYF
>TRBV5-1|TRBJ2-1
CASSLETGSSREQFF
>TRBV6-1|TRBJ2-3
CASSATGGDTQYF
>TRBV29-1|TRBJ2-2
CSVQSANTGELFF
>TRBV3-1|TRBJ1-5
CASSRSLQNQPQHF
>TRBV20-1|TRBJ2-3
CSARDRLTSTDTQYF
>TRBV5-6|TRBJ1-2
CASSLTSLRGFYGYTF
>TRBV6-1|TRBJ1-5
CASSEAQVFTGNQPQHF
>TRBV5-1|TRBJ1-1
CASKGEGGPAFF
>TRBV29-1|TRBJ2-3
CSVGLGTDTQYF
>TRBV30|TRBJ1-1
CAWAPGRITEAFF
>TRBV20-1|TRBJ2-2
CSAQPVAGHTGELFF
>TRBV5-6|TRBJ1-2
CASSVDPLTRLSSHGYTF
>TRBV18|TRBJ2-3
CASSQSSVSTDTQYF
>TRBV18|TRBJ2-5
CASSHRTGVRETQYF
>TRBV18|TRBJ2-1
CASSPQTEQFF
>TRBV9|TRBJ2-4
CASSVTGTKGNIQYF
>TRBV19|TRBJ1-1
CASSIVKNTEAFF
>TRBV7-3|TRBJ1-6
CASSQDQQRPLHF
>TRBV6-1|TRBJ1-2
CASSGGTGNPYGYTF
>TRBV20-1|TRBJ2-5
CSATQPLLETQYF
>TRBV12-3/TRBV12-4|TRBJ2-3
CASSFGVQRGDTQYF
>TRBV6-1|TRBJ1-6
CASSETVSPLHF
>TRBV20-1|TRBJ1-1
CSATKQMNTEAFF